The 22 T cell receptor beta chains below all came from one sample that was sequenced in a study of T-cell memory formation after mild COVID-19. TCRdb ran MiXCR on the 5' RACE reads and lists one entry per CDR3 protein. Here the sample spans 90,000 to 120,000 distinct CDR3 sequences, 15% to 20% being singletons. Sequencing was done on a sample of PBMCs or a T cell subset sorted from them (not recorded which). These receptors all stem from a man aged 18 to 30 who had mild COVID-19 (a few samples of this study predate the infection). Cell type and time point are not known.

As regards this clonotype: A much more abundant neighbour one base away suggests this may be a read error. The J gene is TRBJ2-2, the V gene TRBV7-2; no clear D gene. The germline V and J ends were trimmed by 8 bases and 9 bases, with 13 bases remaining between them. Per the germline V gene, CDR1 is SGHTA and CDR2 is FQGNSA. The CDR3 has 12 residues. CDR3 in amino acids: CASGPSTWELFF. The CDR3 bases are TGTGCCAGCGGCCCTTCGACCTGGGAGCTGTTTTTT.

The rearrangement uses TRBV19 and TRBJ2-2; 8 bases agree with TRBD1. Germline V lookup: CDR1 LNHDA, CDR2 SQIVND (reference sequence). The CDR3 spans 21 residues. V shed 4 bases and J 2 bases; nucleotides not matched to a gene: 21. CDR3 coding DNA: TGTGCCAGTAGTACCCCTCGCCGGAGGCAGGGGGCGGTAGGAAACACCGGGGAGCTGTTTTTT. Protein product: CASSTPRRRQGAVGNTGELFF. Together with reference TRBV19 and TRBJ2-2, the CDR3 gives the full variable domain: DGGITQSPKYLFRKEGQNVTLSCEQNLNHDAMYWYRQDPGQGLRLIYYSQIVNDFQKGDIAEGYSVSREKKESFPLTVTSAQKNPTAFYLCASSTPRRRQGAVGNTGELFFGEGSRLTVL.

This clonotype has a count of ten or more. The chain has TRBV18 and TRBJ2-7; 8 positions match TRBD2. The CDR3 sequence is 15 residues long. V gave up 2 bases and J gave up 6 bases; unmatched junction bases: 9. Germline V gene lookup returns CDR1 KGHSH and CDR2 LQKENI. Written as DNA, the CDR3 is TGTGCCAGCTCACCAGGGACTAGGGGGAGTGTCGAGCAGTACGTC. The encoded protein is CASSPGTRGSVEQYV.

This clonotype was counted a few times. The chain uses TRBV7-2 and TRBJ2-1; no reliable D call. Looked up from germline, CDR1 is SGHTA and CDR2 is FQGNSA. The CDR3 is made up of 16 amino acids. Deletions cut 1 base from V and 5 bases from J, with 15 bases between. DNA for the CDR3: TGTGCCAGCAGCTTAGTACCCTCAGTAGGCCACAATGAGCAGTTCTTC. It translates to CASSLVPSVGHNEQFF. The whole variable domain, remainder taken from reference TRBV7-2 and TRBJ2-1, is GAGVSQSPSNKVTEKGKDVELRCDPISGHTALYWYRQSLGQGLEFLIYFQGNSAPDKSGLPSDRFSAERTGGSVSTLTIQRTQQEDSAVYLCASSLVPSVGHNEQFFGPGTRLTVL.

This clonotype was detected only a few times. The rearrangement links TRBV6-5 to TRBJ2-5; either TRBD1 or TRBD2 may fit D (6 bases each). The V end lost 1 base, the J end lost 4 bases, and 13 bases lay between the germline ends. This CDR3 has 15 residues. CDR1 MNHEY and CDR2 SVGAGI come from the germline V gene. The CDR3 nucleotides read TGTGCCAGCAGTTACTGGGGGGCTTTAGGAGAGACCCAGTACTTC. Translating it yields CASSYWGALGETQYF.

This clonotype was picked up a small number of times. The V call is TRBV11-2, the J call TRBJ1-6, with TRBD1 matching over 9 bases. V lost 5 bases, J lost 10 bases, and 6 bases stayed unmatched. Germline lookup yields CDR1 SGHAT and CDR2 FQNNGV. CDR3 length: 14 amino acids. CDR3 in DNA: TGTGCCAGCAGCCCTCGGACAGGGGAGTCACCCCTCCACTTT. The encoded protein is CASSPRTGESPLHF.

The rearrangement uses TRBV11-1 and TRBJ1-6; 7 bases align to TRBD1. The V and J ends lost 5 bases and 7 bases, in that order; junction bases with no gene match: 5. The CDR3 is 14 amino acids. Germline CDR1 is SGHAT and CDR2 is FQDESV (reference sequence). The chain's CDR3 is CASSRDSRNSPLHF. The CDR3 nucleotides are TGTGCCAGCAGCCGGGACAGCAGAAATTCACCCCTCCACTTT.

The CDR3 DNA follows: TGTGCCAGCAGCCCCCTGGGGGGGGCGGGGGAAGGGACCCAGTACTTC. This translates into CASSPLGGAGEGTQYF. The chain uses TRBV6-5 and TRBJ2-5; a weak D match, TRBD2 (7 bases). CDR1 and CDR2 from the germline V gene are MNHEY and SVGAGI. Between the trimmed V and J ends, which lost 6 bases and 7 bases, there was a span of 24 bases. This CDR3 contains 16 residues.

The chain couples TRBV20-1 to TRBJ2-5, with D possibly called TRBD1 or TRBD2 (5 bases each). This CDR3 is built from 13 residues. CDR1 DFQATT and CDR2 SNEGSKA come from the germline V gene (reference sequence). Trimming removed 7 bases at V and 9 bases at J, with 21 bases between. For the CDR3, the DNA is TGCAGTGTTACCCCCATCCGAGTGGGGGCCCAGTACTTC. Amino acids: CSVTPIRVGAQYF.

This clonotype was observed a few times. The chain has TRBV5-5 and TRBJ2-1, with a possible D match to TRBD1 (5 bases). Germline assignment: CDR1 SGHKS and CDR2 YYEKEE (reference sequence). V was clipped by 4 bases and J by 12 bases, with 17 bases between them. The CDR3 is 13 residues long. DNA of the CDR3: TGTGCCAGCAGCCCGAGGTCGGACATCCTGCAGTTCTTC. Protein sequence: CASSPRSDILQFF.

CDR3 sequence: CASSLEDERGYTF. The CDR3 nucleotides are TGCGCCAGCAGCTTGGAGGACGAAAGGGGCTACACCTTC. V gene TRBV5-1 combines with J gene TRBJ1-2, with D hard to call. This CDR3 spans 13 amino acids. Trimming stripped 0 bases from V and 8 bases from J, with 11 bases between. Germline V lookup: CDR1 SGHRS, CDR2 YFSETQ. Supplemented by reference TRBV5-1 and TRBJ1-2, the full variable domain reads KAGVTQTPRYLIKTRGQQVTLSCSPISGHRSVSWYQQTPGQGLQFLFEYFSETQRNKGNFPGRFSGRQFSNSRSEMNVSTLELGDSALYLCASSLEDERGYTFGSGTRLTVV.

The V call is TRBV20-1, the J call TRBJ2-5; 9 bases fit TRBD2. V lost 1 base to trimming and J lost 2 bases; unmatched junction nucleotides: 5. CDR1 and CDR2 from the germline V gene are DFQATT and SNEGSKA (reference sequence). CDR3 size: 15 residues. The CDR3 protein is CSARVLAGAQETQYF. The CDR3 bases are TGCAGTGCTAGAGTTTTAGCGGGGGCTCAAGAGACCCAGTACTTC.

The V call is TRBV18, the J call TRBJ2-1, with D maybe TRBD2 (6 bases). Trimming took off 2 bases at V and 6 bases at J, with 11 bases between the two ends. The CDR3 spans 14 residues. CDR1 is KGHSH, CDR2 LQKENI, per germline. This CDR3 is CASSPWGDSNEQFF. The CDR3, as DNA: TGTGCCAGCTCACCATGGGGGGATTCCAATGAGCAGTTCTTC.

The chain uses TRBV7-3 and TRBJ2-2; maybe TRBD1 (5 bases). The CDR3 consists of 13 residues. From germline, CDR1 is SGHTA and CDR2 FQGTGA. V shed 4 bases and J shed 7 bases, with 10 bases lying between them. The CDR3 spells CASSSQGIGELFF. CDR3 sequence (DNA): TGTGCCAGCAGCTCTCAGGGTATCGGGGAGCTGTTTTTT.

A few counts support this clonotype. The chain joins TRBV4-2 to TRBJ2-2; D is unresolved. V was cut by 1 base and J by 3 bases, with 6 bases left in between. Germline V lookup: CDR1 LGHNA, CDR2 YNFKEQ. CDR3 length equals 14 residues. The CDR3 loop reads CASSQAGHTGELFF. CDR3 sequence (DNA): TGTGCCAGCAGCCAAGCAGGACACACCGGGGAGCTGTTTTTT.

The chain uses TRBV12-3 or TRBV12-4 and TRBJ2-5; D is undetermined. The CDR3 extends over 12 amino acids. Trimming pared 3 bases from V and 5 bases from J, leaving 7 bases between. CDR3 DNA: TGTGCCAGCAGTTTTAGGAAGGAGACCCAGTACTTC. It translates to CASSFRKETQYF.

The chain has TRBV2 and TRBJ2-2; no reliable D call. CDR3 length: 16 amino acids. Per the germline V gene, CDR1 is SNHLY and CDR2 is FYNNEI. Trimming stripped 5 bases from V and 2 bases from J, with 15 bases between. In DNA, the CDR3 is TGTGCCAGCAGTCCACTGGGTCTAGACAACACCGGGGAGCTGTTTTTT. It codes for CASSPLGLDNTGELFF.

The chain uses TRBV29-1 and TRBJ2-7; weak D call: TRBD2 (6 bases). In germline, CDR1 is SQVTM, CDR2 ANQGSEA. The V end was cut by 7 bases, the J end by 3 bases, with 16 bases between. The CDR3 totals 13 residues. In DNA form, the CDR3 reads TGCAGCGGGCGGGGACGGGTGCTCTACGAGCAGTACGTC. Protein product: CSGRGRVLYEQYV.

This clonotype was counted many times. V gene TRBV15 combines with J gene TRBJ2-7; 9 bases agree with TRBD2. The CDR3 is 16 amino acids. From germline, CDR1 is LNHNV and CDR2 YYDKDF (reference sequence). V shed 5 bases and J 0 bases; nucleotides not matched to a gene: 8. The CDR3 sequence is CATSEGVAGASYEQYF. Here the CDR3 DNA reads TGTGCCACCAGCGAGGGGGTAGCGGGGGCCTCCTACGAGCAGTACTTC.

This sequence joins TRBV4-3 and TRBJ2-3, with 10 bases identical to TRBD2. The CDR3 runs 14 residues. With 4 bases clipped from V and 4 bases from J, the junction kept 2 bases outside the gene matches. The germline CDR1 and CDR2 sequences are LGHNA and YSLEER. CDR3 amino acids: CASSRAGGSDTQYF. CDR3 bases: TGCGCCAGCAGCCGAGCGGGGGGGTCAGATACGCAGTATTTT.

The V and J genes are TRBV21-1 and TRBJ1-3. TRBV21-1 is shown as a pseudogene. The CDR3 is 10 amino acids. Here the CDR3 reads CASAGNTIYF. In nucleotides, the CDR3 is TGTGCCAGCGCTGGAAACACCATATATTTT.

V is TRBV7-8 and J is TRBJ2-2; D gene ambiguous. The CDR3 consists of 13 residues. Per the germline V gene, CDR1 is SGHVS and CDR2 is FQNEAQ. V was clipped by 1 base and J by 6 bases, with 6 bases between them. The chain's CDR3 is CASSLELSGELFF. The DNA for the CDR3 is TGTGCCAGCAGCTTAGAGCTCTCCGGGGAGCTGTTTTTT.